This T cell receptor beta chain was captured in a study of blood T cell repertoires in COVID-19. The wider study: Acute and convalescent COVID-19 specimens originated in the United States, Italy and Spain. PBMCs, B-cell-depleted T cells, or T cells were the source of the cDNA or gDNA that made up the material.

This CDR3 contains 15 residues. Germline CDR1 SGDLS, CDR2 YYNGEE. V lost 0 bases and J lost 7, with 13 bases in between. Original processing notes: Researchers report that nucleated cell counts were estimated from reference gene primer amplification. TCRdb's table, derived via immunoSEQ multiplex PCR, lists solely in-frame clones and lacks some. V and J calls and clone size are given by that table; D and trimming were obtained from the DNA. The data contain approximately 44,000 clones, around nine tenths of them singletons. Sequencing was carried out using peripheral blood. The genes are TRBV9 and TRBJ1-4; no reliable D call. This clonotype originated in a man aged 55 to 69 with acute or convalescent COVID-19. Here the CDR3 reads CASSVGGGGSEKLFF. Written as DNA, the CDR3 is TGTGCCAGCAGCGTAGGAGGTGGAGGTAGTGAAAAACTGTTTTTT.